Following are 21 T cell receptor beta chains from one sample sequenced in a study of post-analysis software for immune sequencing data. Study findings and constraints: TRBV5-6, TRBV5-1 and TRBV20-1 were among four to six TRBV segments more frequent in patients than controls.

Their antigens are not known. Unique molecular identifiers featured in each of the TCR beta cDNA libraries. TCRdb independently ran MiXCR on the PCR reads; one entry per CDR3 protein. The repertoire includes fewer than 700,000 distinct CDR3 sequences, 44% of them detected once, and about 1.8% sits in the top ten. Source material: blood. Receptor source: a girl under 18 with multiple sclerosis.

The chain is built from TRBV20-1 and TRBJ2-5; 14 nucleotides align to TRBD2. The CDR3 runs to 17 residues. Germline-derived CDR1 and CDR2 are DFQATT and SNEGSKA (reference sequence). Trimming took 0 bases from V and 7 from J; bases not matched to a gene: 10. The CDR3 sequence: CSARDWGTSGGPRTQYF. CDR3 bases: TGCAGTGCTAGAGATTGGGGGACTAGCGGGGGCCCCAGGACCCAGTACTTC.

CDR3 loop: CSAGRTSGTQYF. Here the CDR3 DNA reads TGCAGTGCTGGAAGGACTAGCGGTACGCAGTATTTT. The V call is TRBV20-1, the J call TRBJ2-3, with 10 bases identical to TRBD2. Unmatched junction bases numbered 4, after V lost 5 bases and J lost 8 bases. Per germline, CDR1 DFQATT and CDR2 SNEGSKA (reference sequence). The CDR3 has 12 residues.

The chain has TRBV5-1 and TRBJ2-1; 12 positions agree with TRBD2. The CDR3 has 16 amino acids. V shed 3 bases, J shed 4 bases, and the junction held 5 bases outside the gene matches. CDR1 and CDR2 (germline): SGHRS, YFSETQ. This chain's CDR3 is CASSWQTSGGYNEQFF. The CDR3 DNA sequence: TGCGCCAGCAGCTGGCAGACTAGCGGGGGATACAATGAGCAGTTCTTC.

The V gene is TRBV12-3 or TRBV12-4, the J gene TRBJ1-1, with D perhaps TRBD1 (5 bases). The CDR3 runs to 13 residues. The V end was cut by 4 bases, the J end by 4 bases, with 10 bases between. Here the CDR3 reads CASSSRRGTEAFF. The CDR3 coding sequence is TGTGCCAGCAGTTCAAGGAGGGGCACTGAAGCTTTCTTT.

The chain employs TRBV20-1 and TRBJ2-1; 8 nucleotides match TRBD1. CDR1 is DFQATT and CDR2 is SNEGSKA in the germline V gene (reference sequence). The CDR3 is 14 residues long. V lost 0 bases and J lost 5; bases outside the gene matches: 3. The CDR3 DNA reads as TGCAGTGCTAGAGATCGGACAGGGCACAATGAGCAGTTCTTC. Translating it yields CSARDRTGHNEQFF.

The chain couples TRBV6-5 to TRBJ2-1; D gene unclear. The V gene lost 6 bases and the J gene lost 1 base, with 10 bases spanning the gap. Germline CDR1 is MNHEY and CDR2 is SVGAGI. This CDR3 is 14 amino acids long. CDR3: CASSLVGSYNEQFF. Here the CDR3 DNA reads TGTGCCAGCAGCCTCGTCGGTTCCTACAATGAGCAGTTCTTC.

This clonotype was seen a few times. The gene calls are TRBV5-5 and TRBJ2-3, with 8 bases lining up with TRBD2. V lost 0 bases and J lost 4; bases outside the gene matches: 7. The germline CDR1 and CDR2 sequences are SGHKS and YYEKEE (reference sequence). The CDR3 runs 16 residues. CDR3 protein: CASSLDSGGYPDTQYF. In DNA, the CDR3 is TGTGCCAGCAGCTTGGACTCGGGAGGGTATCCAGATACGCAGTATTTT.

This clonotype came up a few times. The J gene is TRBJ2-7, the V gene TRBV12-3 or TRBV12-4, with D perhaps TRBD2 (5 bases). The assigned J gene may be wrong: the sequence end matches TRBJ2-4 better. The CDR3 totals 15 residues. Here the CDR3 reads CASSLVGIAKNIQYF. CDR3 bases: TGTGCCAGCAGTTTAGTCGGGATAGCCAAAAACATTCAGTACTTC.

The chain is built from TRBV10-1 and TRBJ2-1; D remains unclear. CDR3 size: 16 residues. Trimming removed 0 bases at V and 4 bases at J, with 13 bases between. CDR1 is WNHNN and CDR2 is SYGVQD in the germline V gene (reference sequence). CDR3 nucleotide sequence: TGCGCCAGCAGTGAGTCTGGTCTAGTGAGGTACAATGAGCAGTTCTTC. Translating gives CASSESGLVRYNEQFF.

For the CDR3, the DNA is TGTGCCAGCAGTAGCGGGAGGGCCGGGGAGCAGTTCTTC. This gives the protein CASSSGRAGEQFF. The chain links TRBV6-5 to TRBJ2-1, with TRBD2 identical over 10 bases. There are 13 residues in the CDR3. Germline V CDR1 and CDR2: MNHEY, SVGAGI. J gave up 10 bases and V 5 bases, and 5 bases lay outside the gene matches.

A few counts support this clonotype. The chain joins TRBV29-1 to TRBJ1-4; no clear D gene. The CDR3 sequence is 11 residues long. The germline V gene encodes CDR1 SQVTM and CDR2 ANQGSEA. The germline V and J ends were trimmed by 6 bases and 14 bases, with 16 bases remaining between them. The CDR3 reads CSVGLELGLFF. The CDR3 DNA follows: TGCAGCGTCGGACTGGAATTGGGGCTGTTTTTT.

CDR3 DNA sequence: TGTGCCAGCAGCTCTGGGGGGCTAGGGGAAAAACTGTTTTTT. This translates into CASSSGGLGEKLFF. The chain is built from TRBV7-9 and TRBJ1-4; D may be TRBD1 (6 bases). Germline V gene data show CDR1 as SEHNR and CDR2 as FQNEAQ (reference sequence). The CDR3 sequence is 14 residues long. The germline V and J ends were trimmed by 4 bases and 8 bases, with 14 bases remaining between them.

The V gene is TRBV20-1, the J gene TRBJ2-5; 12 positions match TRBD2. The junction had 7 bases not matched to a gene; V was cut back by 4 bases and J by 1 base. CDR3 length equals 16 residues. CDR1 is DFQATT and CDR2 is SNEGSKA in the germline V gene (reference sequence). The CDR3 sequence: CSATLAGGVGQETQYF. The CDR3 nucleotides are TGCAGTGCTACTCTAGCGGGGGGGGTTGGCCAAGAGACCCAGTACTTC.

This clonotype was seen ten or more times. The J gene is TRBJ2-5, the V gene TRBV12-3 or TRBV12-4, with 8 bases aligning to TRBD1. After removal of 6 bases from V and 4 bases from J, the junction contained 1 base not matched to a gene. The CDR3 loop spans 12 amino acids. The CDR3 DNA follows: TGTGCCAGCAGCGACAGGGGAGAGACCCAGTACTTC. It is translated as CASSDRGETQYF.

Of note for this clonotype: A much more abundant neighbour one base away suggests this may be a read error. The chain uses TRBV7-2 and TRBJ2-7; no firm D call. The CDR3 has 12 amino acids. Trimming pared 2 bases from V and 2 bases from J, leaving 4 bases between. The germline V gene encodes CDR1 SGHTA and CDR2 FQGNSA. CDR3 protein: CASSLHPYEQYF. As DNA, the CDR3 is TGTGCCAGCAGCTTACACCCCTACGAGCAGTACTTC.

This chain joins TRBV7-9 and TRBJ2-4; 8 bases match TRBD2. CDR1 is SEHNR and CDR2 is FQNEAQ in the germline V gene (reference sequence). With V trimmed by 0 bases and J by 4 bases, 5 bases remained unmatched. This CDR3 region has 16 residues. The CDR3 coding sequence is TGTGCCAGCAGCTTAGCCGGGAGGGCCCGGAAAAACATTCAGTACTTC. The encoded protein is CASSLAGRARKNIQYF.

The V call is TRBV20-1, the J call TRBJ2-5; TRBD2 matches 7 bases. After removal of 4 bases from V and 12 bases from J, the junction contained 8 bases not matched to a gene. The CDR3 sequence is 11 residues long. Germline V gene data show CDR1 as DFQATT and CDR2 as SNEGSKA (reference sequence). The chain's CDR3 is CSATRRDYKYF. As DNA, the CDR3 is TGCAGTGCTACTCGCCGGGACTACAAGTACTTC.

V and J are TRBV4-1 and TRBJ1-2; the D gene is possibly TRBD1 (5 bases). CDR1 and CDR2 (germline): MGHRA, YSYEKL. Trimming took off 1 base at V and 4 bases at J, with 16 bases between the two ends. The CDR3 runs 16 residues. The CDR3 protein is CASSQAGGDSGYGYTF. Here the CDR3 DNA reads TGCGCCAGCAGCCAAGCCGGGGGTGACAGTGGCTATGGCTACACCTTC.

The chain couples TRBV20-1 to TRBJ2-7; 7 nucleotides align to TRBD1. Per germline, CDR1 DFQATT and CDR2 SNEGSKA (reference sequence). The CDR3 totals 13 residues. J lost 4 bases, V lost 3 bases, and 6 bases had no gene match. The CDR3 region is CSARADRDYEQYF. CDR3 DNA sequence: TGCAGTGCTAGGGCTGACAGGGATTACGAGCAGTACTTC.

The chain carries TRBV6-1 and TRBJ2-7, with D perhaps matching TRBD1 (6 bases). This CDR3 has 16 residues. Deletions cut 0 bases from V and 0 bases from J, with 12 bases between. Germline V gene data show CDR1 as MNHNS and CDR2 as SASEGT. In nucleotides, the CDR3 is TGTGCCAGCAGTGAAGCGAGGACAGCGATCTCCTACGAGCAGTACTTC. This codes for CASSEARTAISYEQYF.

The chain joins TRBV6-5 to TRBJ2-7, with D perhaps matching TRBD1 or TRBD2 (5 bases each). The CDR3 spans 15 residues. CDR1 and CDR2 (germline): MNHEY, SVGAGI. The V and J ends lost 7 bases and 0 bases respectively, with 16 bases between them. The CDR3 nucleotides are TGTGCCAGCAAATACGGGGCGACGGGCTCCTACGAGCAGTACTTC. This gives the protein CASKYGATGSYEQYF.